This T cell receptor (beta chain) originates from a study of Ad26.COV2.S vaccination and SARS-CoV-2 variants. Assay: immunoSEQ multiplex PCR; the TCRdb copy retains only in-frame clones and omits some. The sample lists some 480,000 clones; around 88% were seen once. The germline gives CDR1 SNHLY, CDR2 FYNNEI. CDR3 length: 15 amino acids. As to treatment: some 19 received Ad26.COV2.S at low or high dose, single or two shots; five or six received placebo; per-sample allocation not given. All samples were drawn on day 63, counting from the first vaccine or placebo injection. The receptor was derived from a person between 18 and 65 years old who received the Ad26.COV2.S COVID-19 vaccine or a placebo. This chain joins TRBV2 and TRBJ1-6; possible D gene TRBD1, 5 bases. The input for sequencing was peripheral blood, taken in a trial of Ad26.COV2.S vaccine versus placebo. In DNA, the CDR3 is TGTGCTAGTACCTCGGACACCTTACGGGATTCACCCCTCCACTTT. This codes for CASTSDTLRDSPLHF.